This record looks at one T cell receptor beta chain sequence and its context. Clones were sequenced by immunoSEQ multiplex PCR, and TCRdb holds only the in-frame ones, with some missing. The data hold some 290,000 clones, with almost 90% observed a single time. Germline trimming cut 0 bases from V and 11 bases from J; bases unmatched to any gene: 18. Germline V gene lookup returns CDR1 LGHNA and CDR2 YNFKEQ. The length of the CDR3 is 18 residues. Enrolment of Seattle patients took place during active infection, and they were followed longitudinally. This sample was included in a study of blood T cell repertoires in COVID-19. Looking at the study overall: PBMCs, B-cell-depleted T cells, or T cells provided the cDNA or gDNA that made up the material.

The material sequenced was peripheral blood. This TCR was recovered from a woman in her 40s with COVID-19, enrolled during active disease. The chain links TRBV4-2 to TRBJ1-1, with 10 bases that match TRBD1. This CDR3 is CASSQDGDRGRRASRAFF. The CDR3 nucleotides are TGTGCCAGCAGCCAAGATGGTGACAGGGGGCGTCGGGCCTCACGGGCTTTCTTT.